The clone carrying this T cell receptor beta chain was picked up a small number of times. What it binds is not known. This specimen comes from a study of lymphopenia after photon versus proton radiotherapy. Broader study findings: Post-nadir TCR diversity decline inversely tracked overall survival among those who died. After lymphocyte nadir, photon-treated repertoires showed oligoclonal expansion, especially CD8+ Temra.

Trimming removed 3 bases from V and 3 bases from J, with 3 bases in between. The CDR3 contains 12 residues. The V gene's germline CDR1 is MDHEN and CDR2 SYDVKM. The repertoire was sequenced with immunoSEQ multiplex PCR; TCRdb's copy has only in-frame clones and lacks some. Altogether 50,000 to 60,000 clones are present, more than 85% being singletons, with the ten largest covering about 20%. The source was peripheral blood, collected from a patient treated with photon-based radiotherapy. The TCR was taken from a middle-aged woman with cholangiocarcinoma. The rearrangement links TRBV28 to TRBJ1-5, with D unclear. The CDR3 nucleotides are TGTGCCAGCAGTTTGTTCAATCAGCCCCAGCATTTT. Protein: CASSLFNQPQHF.